The 2 T cell receptor beta chains below were found in one sample sequenced in a study of T cell repertoires in ileal Crohn's disease. Profiled with immunoSEQ multiplex PCR; TCRdb holds only in-frame clones, not every one. The table has about 7,400 clones, roughly 76% seen once; the top ten hold 4.5% to 5.5%. Specimen: ileal tissue. Receptors originate from an adult with Crohn's disease.

The chain has TRBV4-1 and TRBJ2-5; tentative D call: TRBD2 (6 bases). Per germline, CDR1 MGHRA and CDR2 YSYEKL. V lost 3 bases, J lost 3 bases, and 17 bases lay in between. This CDR3 comprises 16 residues. The CDR3 DNA reads TGCGCCAGCAGCCAGTCTCGGGGGACTTCCGAAGAGACCCAGTACTTC. Translating gives CASSQSRGTSEETQYF.

The chain employs TRBV7-9 and TRBJ2-7; 9 bases are a match to TRBD2. This CDR3 is 14 amino acids long. Germline trimming cut 3 bases from V and 5 bases from J; bases unmatched to any gene: 5. Germline V gene lookup returns CDR1 SEHNR and CDR2 FQNEAQ (reference sequence). The CDR3 loop is CASSFELAGHEQYF. CDR3 DNA sequence: TGTGCCAGCAGCTTCGAACTAGCGGGCCACGAGCAGTACTTC.